Listed here are 22 T cell receptor beta chains from one sample, sequenced in a study of T cells in Graves' hyperthyroidism and ophthalmopathy. Researchers took RNA transcripts and amplified the TCR beta CDR3 regions from them. The HTBI primer set was used in a first-round RT-PCR of the TCR CDR3. One entry per CDR3 protein results from TCRdb running MiXCR on the multiplex PCR reads. The table records some 550,000 distinct CDR3 sequences, approximately 15% of them present only once. What was sequenced was blood. The receptors were gathered from a middle-aged woman with Graves' ophthalmopathy.

This clonotype was seen at least ten times. The chain recombines TRBV2 with TRBJ2-5; 7 bases are shared with TRBD2. Germline V CDR1 and CDR2: SNHLY, FYNNEI. This CDR3 is built from 16 residues. Germline trimming cut 6 bases from V and 1 base from J; bases unmatched to any gene: 11. The CDR3 region has the DNA TGTGCCAGCAGCCTAATCGGTCTAGCGGCCCAAGAGACCCAGTACTTC. It is translated as CASSLIGLAAQETQYF.

The chain couples TRBV12-3 or TRBV12-4 to TRBJ2-7, with 7 positions matching TRBD1. The length of the CDR3 is 13 residues. The J segment lost 5 bases and the V segment lost 5 bases, leaving 6 bases of the junction unmatched. The CDR3 spells CASSTDRVDEQYF. The CDR3 nucleotides are TGTGCCAGCAGTACCGACAGGGTAGACGAGCAGTACTTC.

V is TRBV6-1 and J is TRBJ2-1, with TRBD1 matching 8 bases. Losses at the gene ends were 6 bases for V and 2 bases for J; bases not matched to a gene: 6. CDR3 length: 15 residues. Per germline, CDR1 MNHNS and CDR2 SASEGT. The DNA of the CDR3 is TGTGCCAGCAGCCCGCAGGGGGCAGCCTACAATGAGCAGTTCTTC. Protein sequence: CASSPQGAAYNEQFF.

This clonotype was found many times. The chain carries TRBV20-1 and TRBJ2-5, with no clear D. CDR1 is DFQATT and CDR2 is SNEGSKA in the germline V gene (reference sequence). The CDR3 runs to 11 residues. The CDR3 here is CRWGNQETQYF. CDR3 coding DNA: TGCAGGTGGGGTAACCAAGAGACCCAGTACTTC.

This clonotype was detected a few times. The chain combines TRBV5-5 with TRBJ2-3; D is ambiguous. The V end lost 4 bases, the J end lost 4 bases, and 10 bases lay between the germline ends. Germline loops: CDR1 SGHKS, CDR2 YYEKEE (reference sequence). CDR3 length equals 13 residues. For the CDR3, the DNA is TGTGCCAGCAGCCTTTCTTGGCCAGATACGCAGTATTTT. It encodes CASSLSWPDTQYF.

On this clonotype: A much bigger clone sits one base away, suggesting this may be a read error. This chain joins TRBV18 and TRBJ2-1; TRBD2 agrees at 9 bases. With 2 bases clipped from V and 7 bases from J, the junction kept 6 bases outside the gene matches. There are 15 residues in the CDR3. Germline CDR1 KGHSH, CDR2 LQKENI. As DNA, the CDR3 is TGTGCCAGCTCACCAAGGGATCTAGCGGGGAATGAGCAGTTCTTC. Its protein product is CASSPRDLAGNEQFF.

The chain's CDR3 is CASSTFDRNNEQFF. CDR3 coding DNA: TGTGCCAGCAGTACATTCGACAGGAACAATGAGCAGTTCTTC. V and J are TRBV6-1 and TRBJ2-1; D perhaps matches TRBD1 (6 bases). This CDR3 has 14 residues. Trimming shortened V by 5 bases and J by 5 bases, and 13 bases separated the two germline ends. Germline V gene lookup returns CDR1 MNHNS and CDR2 SASEGT.

This clonotype was detected only a few times. The rearrangement links TRBV28 to TRBJ1-1, with TRBD1 identical over 7 bases. Germline CDR1 reads MDHEN; CDR2 reads SYDVKM. CDR3 length: 13 amino acids. The J segment lost 1 base and the V segment lost 10 bases, leaving 6 bases of the junction unmatched. This CDR3 is CATNDRENTEAFF. CDR3 coding DNA: TGTGCCACCAACGACAGGGAGAACACTGAAGCTTTCTTT.

The sample holds a few counts of this clonotype. This chain links TRBV2 with TRBJ2-2, with 11 positions matching TRBD1. V shed 8 bases and J 3 bases; nucleotides not matched to a gene: 5. CDR1 and CDR2 (germline): SNHLY, FYNNEI. The CDR3 spans 15 residues. The CDR3 nucleotides read TGTGCCAGCGCAGGACAGGGGGCCGACACCGGGGAGCTGTTTTTT. It translates to CASAGQGADTGELFF.

A few counts support this clonotype. This chain uses TRBV29-1 with TRBJ2-2, with D unresolved. Trimming took 5 bases from V and 0 from J, leaving 7 bases between them. From germline, CDR1 is SQVTM and CDR2 ANQGSEA. The CDR3 totals 13 residues. The CDR3 coding sequence is TGCAGCGTTCGACTCACGAACACCGGGGAGCTGTTTTTT. Residues: CSVRLTNTGELFF.

This clonotype showed up just a few times. The gene calls are TRBV6-5 and TRBJ2-3, with D tentatively TRBD2 (6 bases). Germline V CDR1 and CDR2: MNHEY, SVGAGI. The CDR3 is 14 amino acids. V was pared by 4 bases and J by 5 bases, with 13 bases between. In DNA, the CDR3 is TGTGCCAGCAGTTTGGGTCCGGGGGTAGATACGCAGTATTTT. Translating it yields CASSLGPGVDTQYF.

This clonotype was seen ten or more times. The chain carries TRBV5-1 and TRBJ2-1, with 8 nucleotides matching TRBD1. Germline V lookup: CDR1 SGHRS, CDR2 YFSETQ. Germline trimming cut 1 base from V and 4 bases from J; bases unmatched to any gene: 4. The CDR3 has 15 residues. The CDR3 DNA reads TGCGCCAGCAGCTTGAGTACAGGGGGTTACAATGAGCAGTTCTTC. Amino acid sequence: CASSLSTGGYNEQFF.

This clonotype was detected ten times or more. The chain joins TRBV28 to TRBJ1-2; D is ambiguous. Trimming removed 5 bases from V and 0 bases from J, with 10 bases in between. This CDR3 is built from 14 residues. Germline CDR1 reads MDHEN; CDR2 reads SYDVKM. CDR3 amino acids: CASSRKTPNYGYTF. DNA for the CDR3: TGTGCCAGCAGTAGGAAGACACCTAACTATGGCTACACCTTC.

The chain combines TRBV5-1 with TRBJ2-1; D is unresolved. Trimming took 5 bases from V and 3 from J, leaving 12 bases between them. The CDR3 extends over 14 amino acids. CDR1 is SGHRS, CDR2 YFSETQ, per germline. The CDR3 DNA reads as TGCGCCAGCAGGCCCGGGTACAGCTACAATGAGCAGTTCTTC. Translation gives CASRPGYSYNEQFF.

This chain links TRBV9 with TRBJ2-3, with 13 bases identical to TRBD2. V lost 6 bases to trimming and J lost 6 bases; unmatched junction nucleotides: 7. Germline CDR1 SGDLS, CDR2 YYNGEE. This CDR3 region has 15 residues. Written as DNA, the CDR3 is TGTGCCAGCAACCTGGGACTAGCGGGGCTCGATACGCAGTATTTT. Its translation: CASNLGLAGLDTQYF.

This clonotype was recorded at least ten times. The V gene is TRBV27, the J gene TRBJ2-1; D is unclear. Germline CDR1 is MNHEY and CDR2 is SMNVEV (reference sequence). V dropped 1 base and J dropped 9 bases, with 7 bases sitting between them. CDR3 length equals 12 residues. The CDR3, as DNA: TGTGCCAGCAGTTTATATGGGTTTGAGCAGTTCTTC. As protein: CASSLYGFEQFF.

This clonotype was seen a few times. The chain carries TRBV19 and TRBJ1-5, with 8 bases lining up with TRBD1. J lost 2 bases, V lost 4 bases, and 7 bases had no gene match. This CDR3 region has 16 residues. Germline CDR1 is LNHDA and CDR2 is SQIVND (reference sequence). The CDR3 loop reads CASSTGQGLGNQPQHF. In DNA, the CDR3 is TGTGCCAGTAGTACAGGACAGGGTTTGGGCAATCAGCCCCAGCATTTT.

This clonotype appeared a few times. The genes are TRBV20-1 and TRBJ2-3; 10 positions match TRBD2. V lost 3 bases to trimming and J lost 4 bases; unmatched junction nucleotides: 1. Germline CDR1 reads DFQATT; CDR2 reads SNEGSKA (reference sequence). This CDR3 is built from 13 residues. The CDR3 here is CSASLAGADTQYF. The CDR3 DNA follows: TGCAGTGCTAGCCTAGCGGGAGCAGATACGCAGTATTTT.

In its sample, this clonotype was seen a few times. The chain recombines TRBV11-1 with TRBJ2-1, with D possibly TRBD1 on 6 matching bases. Trimming removed 7 bases at V and 4 bases at J, with 8 bases between. The CDR3 spans 12 residues. Germline CDR1 and CDR2: SGHAT and FQDESV (reference sequence). The CDR3 protein is CASTTGYNEQFF. Here the CDR3 DNA reads TGTGCCAGCACCACAGGGTACAATGAGCAGTTCTTC.

V usage is TRBV12-3 or TRBV12-4 and J usage is TRBJ2-3; TRBD2 matches at 9 bases. The CDR3 is 13 amino acids. The J segment lost 7 bases and the V segment lost 7 bases, leaving 6 bases of the junction unmatched. The CDR3 DNA reads as TGTGCCAGCACAGCAAGCGGGAGGTATACGCAGTATTTT. It is translated as CASTASGRYTQYF.

The CDR3 spells CSARDGGKNQPQHF. CDR3 sequence (DNA): TGCAGTGCTAGAGATGGCGGGAAGAATCAGCCCCAGCATTTT. The chain links TRBV20-1 to TRBJ1-5; D is undetermined. The CDR3 covers 14 residues. Per the germline V gene, CDR1 is DFQATT and CDR2 is SNEGSKA (reference sequence). The V and J ends lost 0 bases and 4 bases respectively, with 10 bases between them.

This clonotype was recorded many times. The chain carries TRBV2 and TRBJ2-1; no clear D gene. The CDR3 runs 14 residues. CDR1 is SNHLY, CDR2 FYNNEI, per germline. Trimming took 5 bases from V and 3 from J, leaving 11 bases between them. The CDR3 DNA reads TGTGCCAGCAGTAGGGCGGCGAACTACAATGAGCAGTTCTTC. Protein sequence: CASSRAANYNEQFF.